The 3 T cell receptor beta chains presented below share a single source sample, sequenced in a study of T cell responses to AZD1222 COVID-19 vaccine. Data came from immunoSEQ multiplex PCR; TCRdb stores just in-frame clones and leaves some out. The repertoire holds 74,000 or so clones, around 83% seen once, with about 13% in the top ten. This specimen was peripheral blood, taken on day 0 of AZD1222 vaccination. All receptors come from an adult in good health.

V is TRBV12-5 and J is TRBJ1-1, with D hard to call. Trimming took off 6 bases at V and 2 bases at J, with 4 bases between the two ends. This CDR3 contains 11 residues. Germline V gene data show CDR1 as LGHNT and CDR2 as FRNRAP. CDR3 loop: CASGQNTEAFF. The CDR3 DNA reads as TGTGCTAGTGGGCAAAACACTGAAGCTTTCTTT. The full variable domain, with the rest looked up from reference TRBV12-5 and TRBJ1-1, is DARVTQTPRHKVTEMGQEVTMRCQPILGHNTVFWYRQTMMQGLELLAYFRNRAPLDDSGMPKDRFSAEMPDATLATLKIQPSEPRDSAVYFCASGQNTEAFFGQGTRLTVV.

The rearrangement links TRBV4-1 to TRBJ2-7, with TRBD1 identical over 10 bases. Germline V gene data show CDR1 as MGHRA and CDR2 as YSYEKL. After removal of 4 bases from V and 0 bases from J, the junction contained 3 bases not matched to a gene. The CDR3 loop spans 15 amino acids. In DNA, the CDR3 is TGCGCCAGCAGCCTCCGACAGGGGGCCTCCTACGAGCAGTACTTC. The encoded protein is CASSLRQGASYEQYF.

V usage is TRBV3-1 (or the pseudogene TRBV3-2) and J usage is TRBJ2-7, with D maybe TRBD1 (6 bases). The V gene's germline CDR1 is LGHDT and CDR2 YNNKEL (reference sequence). The CDR3 consists of 15 residues. V was trimmed by 0 bases and J by 2 bases, leaving 11 bases between them. The CDR3 protein is CASSQDAQGPYEQYF. Written as DNA, the CDR3 is TGTGCCAGCAGCCAAGACGCACAGGGACCCTACGAGCAGTACTTC.